The clone carrying this TCR beta chain was counted only a few times. The antigen is not known. These data belong to a study of spatial heterogeneity in lung cancer. About the study: There was a strong correlation between the counts of TCR transcripts measured in tumor regions and a T cell transcriptional module score that was calculated from matched bulk RNA-seq. Study conclusions and caveats: Tracking of tumor mutation counts was seen in expanded intratumoral alpha and beta TCR counts.

Time point given: sample taken at primary tumor resection. TCRdb recomputed calls from the 5' RACE reads with MiXCR, one row per CDR3 protein. Among 8,500 to 10,000 distinct CDR3 sequences listed, roughly 50% were seen once. Germline-derived CDR1 and CDR2 are SGDLS and YYNGEE. Trimming cost V 1 base and J 2 bases; bases outside gene matches: 4. CDR3 length equals 15 residues. The chain carries TRBV9 and TRBJ2-7, with 9 bases that match TRBD1. The source of this sequence is a female donor with early-stage non-small cell lung cancer. Sequencing used lung tumor tissue, obtained at surgery. The CDR3 loop is CASSVMGTGTYEQYF. Written as DNA, the CDR3 is TGTGCCAGCAGCGTAATGGGGACAGGGACCTACGAGCAGTACTTC. Based on the CDR3 plus reference TRBV9 and TRBJ2-7, the full variable domain is DSGVTQTPKHLITATGQRVTLRCSPRSGDLSVYWYQQSLDQGLQFLIQYYNGEERAKGNILERFSAQQFPDLHSELNLSSLELGDSALYFCASSVMGTGTYEQYFGPGTRLTVT.